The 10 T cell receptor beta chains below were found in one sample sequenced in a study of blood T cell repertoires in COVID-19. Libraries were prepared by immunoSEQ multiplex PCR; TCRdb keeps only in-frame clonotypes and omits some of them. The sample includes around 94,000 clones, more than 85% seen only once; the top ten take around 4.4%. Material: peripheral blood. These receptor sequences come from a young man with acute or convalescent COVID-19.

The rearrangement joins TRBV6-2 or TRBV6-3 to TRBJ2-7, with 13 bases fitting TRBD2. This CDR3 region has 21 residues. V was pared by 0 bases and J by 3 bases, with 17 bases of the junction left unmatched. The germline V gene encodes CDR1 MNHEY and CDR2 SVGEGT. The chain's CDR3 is CASSYSSTRTSGSLNIYEQYF. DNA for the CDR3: TGTGCCAGCAGTTACTCGAGTACAAGGACTAGCGGGAGTCTCAACATCTACGAGCAGTACTTC.

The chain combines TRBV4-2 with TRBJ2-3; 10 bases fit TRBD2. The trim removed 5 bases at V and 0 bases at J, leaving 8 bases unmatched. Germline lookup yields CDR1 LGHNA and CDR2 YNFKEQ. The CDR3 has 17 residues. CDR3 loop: CASSFSGRQTSTDTQYF. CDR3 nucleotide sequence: TGTGCCAGCAGCTTTAGCGGGAGGCAGACTAGCACAGATACGCAGTATTTT.

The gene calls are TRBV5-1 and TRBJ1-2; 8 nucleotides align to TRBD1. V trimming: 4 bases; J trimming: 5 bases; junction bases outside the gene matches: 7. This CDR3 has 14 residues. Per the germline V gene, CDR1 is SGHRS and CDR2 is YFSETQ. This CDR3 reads CASSPDRDLYGYTF. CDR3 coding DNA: TGCGCCAGCAGCCCGGACAGGGACCTTTATGGCTACACCTTC.

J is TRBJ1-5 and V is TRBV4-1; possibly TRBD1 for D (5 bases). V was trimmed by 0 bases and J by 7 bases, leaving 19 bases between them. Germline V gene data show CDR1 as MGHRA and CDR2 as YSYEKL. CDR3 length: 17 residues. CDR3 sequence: CASSQDQPRGGRQPQHF. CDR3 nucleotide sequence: TGCGCCAGCAGCCAAGATCAGCCGCGGGGGGGTAGACAGCCCCAGCATTTT.

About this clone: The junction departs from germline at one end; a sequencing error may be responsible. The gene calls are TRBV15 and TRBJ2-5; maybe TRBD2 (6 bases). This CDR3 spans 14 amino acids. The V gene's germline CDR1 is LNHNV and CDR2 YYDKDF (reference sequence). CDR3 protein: CATRRGDFQETQYF. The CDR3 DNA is TGTGCCACCAGAAGAGGGGACTTCCAAGAGACCCAGTACTTC.

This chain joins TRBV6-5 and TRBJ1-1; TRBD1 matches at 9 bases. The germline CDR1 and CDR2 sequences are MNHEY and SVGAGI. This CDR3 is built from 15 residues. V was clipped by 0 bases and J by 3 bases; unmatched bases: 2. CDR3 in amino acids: CASSYSGDRDTEAFF. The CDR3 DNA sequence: TGTGCCAGCAGTTACTCTGGGGACAGGGACACTGAAGCTTTCTTT.

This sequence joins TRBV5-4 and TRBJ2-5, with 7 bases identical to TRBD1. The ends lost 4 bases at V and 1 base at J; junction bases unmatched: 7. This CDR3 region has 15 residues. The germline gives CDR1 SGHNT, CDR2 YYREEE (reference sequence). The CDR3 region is CASSVKTGLQETQYF. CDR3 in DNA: TGTGCCAGCAGCGTCAAGACAGGGCTCCAAGAGACCCAGTACTTC.

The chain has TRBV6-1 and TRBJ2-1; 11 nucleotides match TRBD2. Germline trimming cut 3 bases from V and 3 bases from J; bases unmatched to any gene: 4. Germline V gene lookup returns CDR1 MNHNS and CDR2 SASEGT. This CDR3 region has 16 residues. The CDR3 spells CASSDSGRAFYNEQFF. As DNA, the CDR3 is TGTGCCAGCAGTGATAGCGGGAGGGCCTTCTACAATGAGCAGTTCTTC.

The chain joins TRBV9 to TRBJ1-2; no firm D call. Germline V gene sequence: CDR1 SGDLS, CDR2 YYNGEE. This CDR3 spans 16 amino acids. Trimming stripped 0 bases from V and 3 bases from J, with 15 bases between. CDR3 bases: TGTGCCAGCAGCGTAGGGGAGACCGGGCCCGACTATGGCTACACCTTC. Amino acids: CASSVGETGPDYGYTF.

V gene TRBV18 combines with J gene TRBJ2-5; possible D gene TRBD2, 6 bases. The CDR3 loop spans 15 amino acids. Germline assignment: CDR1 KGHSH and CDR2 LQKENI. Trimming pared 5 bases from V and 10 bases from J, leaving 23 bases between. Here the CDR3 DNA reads TGTGCCAGCTCAGCTAGCGCGAATACCAAGAGAAGCCAGTACTTC. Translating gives CASSASANTKRSQYF.